This T cell receptor (beta chain) was retrieved from a study of vaccination and CD4 T cells after COVID-19. The overall study: Post-vaccine sampling followed dose two by a median around 74 days (range 14 to 241).

An Oncomine TCR Beta short-read assay was used to sequence the DNA from cultured CD4+ T cells. TCRdb fed the PCR reads into MiXCR, producing one record per CDR3 protein. The table includes about 13,000 distinct CDR3 sequences, 75% to 80% detected once. This sample's treatment: approximately nine-day PBMC culture with coronavirus spike peptide pools or control peptides (ViraFEST assay). Cultures of PBMCs, roughly 2.1 million per well, were set up with approximately 9.6 IU/ml IL-2 and roughly 9.5 ug/ml peptide pools. The CDR3 extends over 14 amino acids. CDR1 is ENHRY and CDR2 is SYGVKD in the germline V gene. Trimming took 4 bases from V and 4 from J; bases not matched to a gene: 4. This clonotype was detected a few times. Its target is not known.

This receptor was identified in a human donor who had recovered from COVID-19. Sequencing was carried out using CD4+ T cells from blood, cultured in vitro. The chain uses TRBV10-3 and TRBJ1-2; 9 bases are shared with TRBD1. The CDR3: CAISVTGGGYGYTF. The DNA for the CDR3 is TGTGCCATCAGTGTGACAGGGGGTGGCTATGGCTACACCTTC.